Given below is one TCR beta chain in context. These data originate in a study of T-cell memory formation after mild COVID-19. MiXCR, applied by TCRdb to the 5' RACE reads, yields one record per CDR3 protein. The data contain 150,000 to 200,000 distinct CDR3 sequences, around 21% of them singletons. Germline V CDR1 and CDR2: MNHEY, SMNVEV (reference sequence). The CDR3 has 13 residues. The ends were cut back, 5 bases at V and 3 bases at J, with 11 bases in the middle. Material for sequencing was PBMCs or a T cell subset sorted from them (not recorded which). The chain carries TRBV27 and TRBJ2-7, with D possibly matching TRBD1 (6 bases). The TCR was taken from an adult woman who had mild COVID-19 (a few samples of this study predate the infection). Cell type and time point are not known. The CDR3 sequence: CASSLGQNYEQYF. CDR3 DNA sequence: TGTGCCAGCAGTCTCGGACAGAACTACGAGCAGTACTTC.